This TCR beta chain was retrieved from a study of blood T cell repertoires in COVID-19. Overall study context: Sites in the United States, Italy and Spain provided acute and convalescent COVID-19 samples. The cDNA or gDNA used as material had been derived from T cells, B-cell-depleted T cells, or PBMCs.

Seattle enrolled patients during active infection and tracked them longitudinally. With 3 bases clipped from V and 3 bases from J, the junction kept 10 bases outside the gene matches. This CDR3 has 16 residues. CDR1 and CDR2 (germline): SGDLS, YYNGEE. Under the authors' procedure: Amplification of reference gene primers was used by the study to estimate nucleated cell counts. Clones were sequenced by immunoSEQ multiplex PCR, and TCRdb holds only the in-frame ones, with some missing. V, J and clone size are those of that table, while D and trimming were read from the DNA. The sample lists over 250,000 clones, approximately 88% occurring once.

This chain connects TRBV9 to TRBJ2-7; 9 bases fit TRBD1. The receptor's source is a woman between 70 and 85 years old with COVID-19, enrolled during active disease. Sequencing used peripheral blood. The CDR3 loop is CASSETGTGSGYEQYF. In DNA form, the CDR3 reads TGTGCCAGCAGCGAAACCGGGACAGGGAGTGGCTACGAGCAGTACTTC. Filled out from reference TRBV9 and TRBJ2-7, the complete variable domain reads DSGVTQTPKHLITATGQRVTLRCSPRSGDLSVYWYQQSLDQGLQFLIQYYNGEERAKGNILERFSAQQFPDLHSELNLSSLELGDSALYFCASSETGTGSGYEQYFGPGTRLTVT.